These 22 T cell receptor beta chains came from one sample sequenced in a study of T-cell memory formation after mild COVID-19. A single record per CDR3 protein comes from TCRdb applying MiXCR to the 5' RACE reads. Of roughly 320,000 distinct CDR3 sequences in the sample, 25% to 30% were seen once. Sequencing was performed on PBMCs or a T cell subset sorted from them (not recorded which). The receptors shown here come from an adult woman who had mild COVID-19 (a few samples of this study predate the infection). Cell type and time point are not known.

This clonotype was recorded a few times. The J gene is TRBJ1-2, the V gene TRBV18; D uncertain. This CDR3 has 13 amino acids. Germline CDR1 reads KGHSH; CDR2 reads LQKENI. Deletions cut 0 bases from V and 8 bases from J, with 10 bases between. CDR3 loop: CASSPPGPYGYTF. The CDR3 nucleotides read TGTGCCAGCTCACCACCGGGTCCCTACGGCTACACCTTC.

This clonotype has only a few counts. V usage is TRBV7-6 and J usage is TRBJ2-1, with 15 bases identical to TRBD2. Unmatched junction bases numbered 13, after V lost 5 bases and J lost 8 bases. CDR1 is SGHVS, CDR2 FNYEAQ, per germline. CDR3 size: 18 residues. As DNA, the CDR3 is TGTGCCAGCAGCCCCGGACTAGCGGGGGGGCCCGTCTGGGATGAGCAGTTCTTC. Its protein product is CASSPGLAGGPVWDEQFF.

This clonotype turned up a few times. The V gene is TRBV5-6, the J gene TRBJ2-7; TRBD1 agrees at 9 bases. The CDR3 is 14 amino acids. With V trimmed by 2 bases and J by 2 bases, 2 bases remained unmatched. The germline V gene has CDR1 SGHDT and CDR2 YYEEEE. CDR3 coding DNA: TGTGCCAGCAGCTTCGGACAGGGGACCTACGAGCAGTACTTC. It codes for CASSFGQGTYEQYF. Drawing the rest from reference TRBV5-6 and TRBJ2-7, the complete variable domain is DAGVTQSPTHLIKTRGQQVTLRCSPKSGHDTVSWYQQALGQGPQFIFQYYEEEERQRGNFPDRFSGHQFPNYSSELNVNALLLGDSALYLCASSFGQGTYEQYFGPGTRLTVT.

This clonotype occurred a few times. The DNA is left out, because the CDR3 cannot be placed on it with certainty; the CDR3 is given as TCRdb lists it. The chain recombines TRBV6-5 with TRBJ2-6. Germline V gene lookup returns CDR1 MNHEY and CDR2 SVGAGI. The CDR3 is made up of 17 amino acids, end residues included. CDR3 residues: CASSTSPQGAGANVLTF.

This sequence joins TRBV24-1 and TRBJ2-1; possible D gene TRBD1, 5 bases. The CDR3 consists of 16 residues. Deletions cut 0 bases from V and 3 bases from J, with 11 bases between. The germline gives CDR1 KGHDR, CDR2 SFDVKD. CDR3 amino acids: CATSDLPDTSYNEQFF. The CDR3 region has the DNA TGTGCCACCAGTGATTTGCCGGACACCAGCTACAATGAGCAGTTCTTC.

The chain combines TRBV12-3 or TRBV12-4 with TRBJ1-1; no clear D gene. Deletions cut 4 bases from V and 1 base from J, with 16 bases between. The CDR3 covers 16 residues. CDR3 amino acids: CASSSPGEGWNTEAFF. In DNA form, the CDR3 reads TGTGCCAGCAGTTCCCCCGGGGAGGGTTGGAACACTGAAGCTTTCTTT.

The sample holds a few counts of this clonotype. This chain connects TRBV10-3 to TRBJ1-2, with a possible D match to TRBD1 (5 bases). The V gene's germline CDR1 is ENHRY and CDR2 SYGVKD. V was shortened by 5 bases and J by 4 bases, with 11 bases between the two germline ends. The CDR3 loop spans 13 amino acids. The CDR3 bases are TGTGCCATCAGTTCGGGGGAAAGCTATGGCTACACCTTC. It specifies CAISSGESYGYTF.

This clonotype was counted ten times or more. This chain uses TRBV28 with TRBJ2-5; D is possibly TRBD2 (5 bases). This CDR3 has 15 residues. V gave up 4 bases and J gave up 5 bases, with 17 bases separating them. Germline V gene lookup returns CDR1 MDHEN and CDR2 SYDVKM. This CDR3 reads CASSSRDGGRETQYF. CDR3 DNA sequence: TGTGCCAGCAGTTCCCGGGATGGTGGTCGGGAGACCCAGTACTTC.

The gene calls are TRBV7-3 and TRBJ2-3; 13 bases are a match to TRBD2. Germline V gene lookup returns CDR1 SGHTA and CDR2 FQGTGA. The CDR3 is 18 amino acids. J was trimmed by 1 base and V by 3 bases; bases with no gene match: 7. CDR3 coding DNA: TGTGCCAGCAGCTTGAATCCCGGACTAGCGGGGGGCACAGATACGCAGTATTTT. Translated: CASSLNPGLAGGTDTQYF.

This clonotype was seen repeatedly, ten times or more. The chain is built from TRBV4-3 and TRBJ1-1; D unclear. The CDR3 is made up of 13 amino acids. V was trimmed by 0 bases and J by 1 base, leaving 3 bases between them. The germline gives CDR1 LGHNA, CDR2 YSLEER. CDR3 DNA: TGCGCCAGCAGCCAAGATAGGAACACTGAAGCTTTCTTT. Protein: CASSQDRNTEAFF.

The chain carries TRBV4-2 and TRBJ2-7; D call uncertain. This CDR3 has 12 amino acids. Trimming pared 0 bases from V and 7 bases from J, leaving 7 bases between. Germline V CDR1 and CDR2: LGHNA, YNFKEQ. In nucleotides, the CDR3 is TGTGCCAGCAGCCAAGATTTTGAGGAGCAGTACTTC. Protein sequence: CASSQDFEEQYF.

This clonotype was detected only a few times. This chain joins TRBV5-1 and TRBJ2-5, with 8 bases that match TRBD1. CDR1 and CDR2 from the germline V gene are SGHRS and YFSETQ. The CDR3 has 15 residues. Losses at the gene ends were 2 bases for V and 4 bases for J; bases not matched to a gene: 7. The CDR3 protein is CASSFTGGNGETQYF. CDR3 DNA: TGCGCCAGCAGCTTTACAGGGGGAAATGGAGAGACCCAGTACTTC.

The V gene is TRBV29-1, the J gene TRBJ2-5; D not certain. V shed 3 bases and J shed 3 bases, with 8 bases lying between them. The germline V gene has CDR1 SQVTM and CDR2 ANQGSEA. The CDR3 runs 12 residues. CDR3 sequence reads: CSVDGEEETQYF. CDR3 sequence (DNA): TGCAGCGTTGACGGAGAAGAAGAGACCCAGTACTTC. Using reference TRBV29-1 and TRBJ2-5 for the parts outside the CDR3, the full variable domain is SAVISQKPSRDICQRGTSLTIQCQVDSQVTMMFWYRQQPGQSLTLIATANQGSEATYESGFVIDKFPISRPNLTFSTLTVSNMSPEDSSIYLCSVDGEEETQYFGPGTRLLVL.

This clonotype was seen a few times. The genes are TRBV2 and TRBJ2-7; D gene ambiguous. Per the germline V gene, CDR1 is SNHLY and CDR2 is FYNNEI. The germline V and J ends were trimmed by 6 bases and 7 bases, with 7 bases remaining between them. The CDR3 consists of 10 residues. CDR3 amino acids: CASRFEEQYF. The CDR3 coding sequence is TGTGCCAGCAGGTTTGAAGAGCAGTACTTC.

Turning to this clonotype: Mismatch with germline at one junction end may stem from a read error. The chain is built from TRBV10-3 and TRBJ2-3, with D possibly matching TRBD2 (7 bases). Germline CDR1 and CDR2: ENHRY and SYGVKD. The CDR3 totals 15 residues. Here the CDR3 DNA reads TGTGCCATCAGTGAGTCAGGCGGGGGCACAGATACGAAGTATTTT. Protein product: CAISESGGGTDTKYF.

This clonotype was detected a few times. The CDR3 DNA reads TGTGCCAGCAACTTTTTTGGGGGCGAGCAGTACTTC. This gives the protein CASNFFGGEQYF. The rearrangement uses TRBV7-9 and TRBJ2-7; D possibly matches TRBD1 or TRBD2 (5 bases each). The germline CDR1 and CDR2 sequences are SEHNR and FQNEAQ (reference sequence). The CDR3 length is 12 residues. V was shortened by 7 bases and J by 6 bases, with 13 bases between the two germline ends.

This sequence joins TRBV27 and TRBJ2-6; D not certain. Looked up from germline, CDR1 is MNHEY and CDR2 is SMNVEV (reference sequence). V was clipped by 5 bases and J by 0 bases, with 8 bases between them. This CDR3 contains 15 residues. The CDR3 loop is CASSPWSSGANVLTF. The CDR3 coding sequence is TGTGCCAGCAGTCCGTGGAGCTCTGGGGCCAACGTCCTGACTTTC. Together with reference TRBV27 and TRBJ2-6, the CDR3 gives the full variable domain: EAQVTQNPRYLITVTGKKLTVTCSQNMNHEYMSWYRQDPGLGLRQIYYSMNVEVTDKGDVPEGYKVSRKEKRNFPLILESPSPNQTSLYFCASSPWSSGANVLTFGAGSRLTVL.

This clonotype occurred once. The chain links TRBV3-1 to TRBJ1-2; D uncertain. Germline V lookup: CDR1 LGHDT, CDR2 YNNKEL (reference sequence). This CDR3 comprises 14 residues. Between the trimmed V and J ends, which lost 5 bases and 4 bases, there was a span of 14 bases. The CDR3 DNA is TGTGCCAGCAGCGGACTTCAAACGGGCTATGGCTACACCTTC. Its translation is CASSGLQTGYGYTF.

This chain links TRBV12-3 or TRBV12-4 with TRBJ2-7; TRBD1 matches at 8 bases. With V trimmed by 6 bases and J by 3 bases, 10 bases remained unmatched. The CDR3 loop spans 15 amino acids. The CDR3 coding sequence is TGTGCCAGCAGGCCCGGGACAGGCACCTACTACGAGCAGTACTTC. Translated, it gives CASRPGTGTYYEQYF.

This clonotype was seen more than once but under ten times. This chain connects TRBV12-3 or TRBV12-4 to TRBJ2-1; 9 bases map to TRBD2. J gave up 9 bases and V 7 bases, and 13 bases lay outside the gene matches. The CDR3 totals 15 residues. For the CDR3, the DNA is TGTGCCAGCAAAGTGGGCGGGAGGGCCTCTTCTGAGCAGTTCTTC. Protein: CASKVGGRASSEQFF.

The CDR3 DNA is TGTGCCAGCAGCGTTGGCGGGGAGCTGTTTTTT. This gives the protein CASSVGGELFF. The V gene is TRBV9, the J gene TRBJ2-2; D is unresolved. Germline CDR1 is SGDLS and CDR2 is YYNGEE. The germline V and J ends were trimmed by 2 bases and 7 bases, with 3 bases remaining between them. The CDR3 is 11 residues long.

The chain is built from TRBV10-3 and TRBJ1-1; D might be TRBD1 (6 bases). This CDR3 contains 15 residues. CDR1 ENHRY and CDR2 SYGVKD come from the germline V gene. V was shortened by 0 bases and J by 5 bases, with 13 bases between the two germline ends. The CDR3 DNA is TGTGCCATCAGTGAGTCAAAGGGGGTAGATACTGAAGCTTTCTTT. It specifies CAISESKGVDTEAFF.